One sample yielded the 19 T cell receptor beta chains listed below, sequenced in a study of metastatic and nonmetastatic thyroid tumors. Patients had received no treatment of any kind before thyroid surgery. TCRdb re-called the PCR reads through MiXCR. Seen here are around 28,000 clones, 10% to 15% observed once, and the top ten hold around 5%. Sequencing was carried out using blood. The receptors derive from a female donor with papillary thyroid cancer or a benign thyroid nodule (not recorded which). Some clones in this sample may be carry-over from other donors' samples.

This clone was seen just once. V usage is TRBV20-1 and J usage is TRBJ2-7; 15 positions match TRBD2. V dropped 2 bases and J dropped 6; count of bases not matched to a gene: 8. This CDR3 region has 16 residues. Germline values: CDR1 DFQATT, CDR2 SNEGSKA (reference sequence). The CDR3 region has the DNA TGCAGTGCTAGACGAGGACTAGCGGGAGGGCCGTCCGAGCAGTACTTC. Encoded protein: CSARRGLAGGPSEQYF.

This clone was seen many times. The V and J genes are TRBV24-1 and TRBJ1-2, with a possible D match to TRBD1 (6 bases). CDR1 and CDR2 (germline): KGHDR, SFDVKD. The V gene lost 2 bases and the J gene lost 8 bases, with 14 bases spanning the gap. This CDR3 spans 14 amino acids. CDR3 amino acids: CATSDSQGRKGYTF. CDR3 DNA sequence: TGTGCCACCAGTGATTCACAGGGTAGGAAGGGCTACACCTTC.

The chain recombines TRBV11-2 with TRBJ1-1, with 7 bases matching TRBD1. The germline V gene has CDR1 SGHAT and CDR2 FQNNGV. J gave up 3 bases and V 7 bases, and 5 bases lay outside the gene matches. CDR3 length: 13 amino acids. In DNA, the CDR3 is TGTGCCAGCACCCGCAGGGGGGACACTGAAGCTTTCTTT. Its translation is CASTRRGDTEAFF.

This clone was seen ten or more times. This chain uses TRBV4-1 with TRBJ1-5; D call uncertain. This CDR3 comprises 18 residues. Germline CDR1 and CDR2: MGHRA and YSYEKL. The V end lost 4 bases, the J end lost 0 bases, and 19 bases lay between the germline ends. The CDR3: CASSLEVTAVYSNQPQHF. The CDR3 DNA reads TGCGCCAGCAGCCTAGAGGTAACAGCAGTCTATAGCAATCAGCCCCAGCATTTT.

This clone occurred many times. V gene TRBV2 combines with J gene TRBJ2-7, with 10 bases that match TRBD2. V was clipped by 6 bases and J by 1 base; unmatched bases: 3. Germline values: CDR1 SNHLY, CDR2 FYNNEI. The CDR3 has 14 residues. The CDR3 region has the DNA TGTGCCAGCAGAGGACTAGCGGAGTCCTACGAGCAGTACTTC. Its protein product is CASRGLAESYEQYF.

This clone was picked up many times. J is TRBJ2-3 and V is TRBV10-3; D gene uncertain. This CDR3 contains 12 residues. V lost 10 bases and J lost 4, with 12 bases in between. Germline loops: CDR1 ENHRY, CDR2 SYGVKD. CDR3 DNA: TGTGCCACCTCCCCAGTGGCAGATACGCAGTATTTT. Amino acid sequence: CATSPVADTQYF.

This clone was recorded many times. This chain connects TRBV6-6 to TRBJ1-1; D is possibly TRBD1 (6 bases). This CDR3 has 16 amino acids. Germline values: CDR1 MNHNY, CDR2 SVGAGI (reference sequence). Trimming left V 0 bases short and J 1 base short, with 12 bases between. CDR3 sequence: CASSYSTGEGNTEAFF. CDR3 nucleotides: TGTGCCAGCAGTTACTCGACAGGAGAAGGGAACACTGAAGCTTTCTTT.

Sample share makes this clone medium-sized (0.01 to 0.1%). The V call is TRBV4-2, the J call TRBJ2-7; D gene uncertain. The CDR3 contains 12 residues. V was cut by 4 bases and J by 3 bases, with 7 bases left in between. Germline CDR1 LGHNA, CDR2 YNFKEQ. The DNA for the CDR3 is TGTGCCAGCAGCCTGGGCGGCTACGAGCAGTACTTC. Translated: CASSLGGYEQYF.

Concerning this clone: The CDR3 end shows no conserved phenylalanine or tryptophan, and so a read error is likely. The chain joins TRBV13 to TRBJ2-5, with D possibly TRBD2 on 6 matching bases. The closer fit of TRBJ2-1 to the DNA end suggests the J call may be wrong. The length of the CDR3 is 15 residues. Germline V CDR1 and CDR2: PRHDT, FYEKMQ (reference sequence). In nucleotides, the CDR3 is TGTGCCAGCAGCCGGTCCGGAGGGAGGTACAATGTGCAGTTCGTC. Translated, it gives CASSRSGGRYNVQFV.

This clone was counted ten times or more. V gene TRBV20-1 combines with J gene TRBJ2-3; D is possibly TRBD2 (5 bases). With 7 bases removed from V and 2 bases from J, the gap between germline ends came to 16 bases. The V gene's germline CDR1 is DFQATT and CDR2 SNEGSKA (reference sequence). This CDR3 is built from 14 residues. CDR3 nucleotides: TGCAGTGGCACGTTAGCGACAAACACAGATACGCAGTATTTT. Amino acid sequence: CSGTLATNTDTQYF.

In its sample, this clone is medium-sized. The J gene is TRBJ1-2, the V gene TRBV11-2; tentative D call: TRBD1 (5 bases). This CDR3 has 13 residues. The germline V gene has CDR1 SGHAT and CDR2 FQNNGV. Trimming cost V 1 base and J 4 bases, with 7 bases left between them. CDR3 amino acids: CASSLVGAYGYTF. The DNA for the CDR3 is TGTGCCAGCAGCTTAGTTGGGGCCTATGGCTACACCTTC.

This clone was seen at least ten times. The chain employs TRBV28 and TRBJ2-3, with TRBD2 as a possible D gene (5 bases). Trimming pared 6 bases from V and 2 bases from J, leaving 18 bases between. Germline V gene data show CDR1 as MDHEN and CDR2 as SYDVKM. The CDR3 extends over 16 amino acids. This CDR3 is CASRTEGGGLTDTQYF. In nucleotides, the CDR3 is TGTGCCAGCAGAACCGAAGGCGGCGGGCTCACAGATACGCAGTATTTT. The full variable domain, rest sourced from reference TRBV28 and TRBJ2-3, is DVKVTQSSRYLVKRTGEKVFLECVQDMDHENMFWYRQDPGLGLRLIYFSYDVKMKEKGDIPEGYSVSREKKERFSLILESASTNQTSMYLCASRTEGGGLTDTQYFGPGTRLTVL.

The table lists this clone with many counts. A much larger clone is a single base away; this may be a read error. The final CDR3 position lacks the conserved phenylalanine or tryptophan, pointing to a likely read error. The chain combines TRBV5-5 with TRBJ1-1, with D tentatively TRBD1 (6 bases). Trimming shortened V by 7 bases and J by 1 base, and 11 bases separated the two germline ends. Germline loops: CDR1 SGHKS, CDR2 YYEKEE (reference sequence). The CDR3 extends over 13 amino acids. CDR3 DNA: TGTGCCAGCCGACAGGCTACGAACACTGAAGCTTTCCTT. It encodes CASRQATNTEAFL.

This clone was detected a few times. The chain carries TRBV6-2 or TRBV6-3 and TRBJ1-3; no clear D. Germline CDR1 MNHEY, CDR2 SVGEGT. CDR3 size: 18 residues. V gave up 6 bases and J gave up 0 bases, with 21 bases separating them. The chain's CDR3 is CASRATPVTTTSGNTIYF. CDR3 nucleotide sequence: TGTGCCAGCAGGGCAACCCCCGTGACAACCACCTCTGGAAACACCATATATTTT.

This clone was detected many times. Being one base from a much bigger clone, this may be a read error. The CDR3 coding sequence is TGTGCCAGCTCACCTACACCGGGACAGAGGCCGTACGAGCGGTACTTC. Its protein is CASSPTPGQRPYERYF. The chain has TRBV18 and TRBJ2-7; 7 bases fit TRBD1. Per the germline V gene, CDR1 is KGHSH and CDR2 is LQKENI. The CDR3 loop spans 16 amino acids. Together with reference TRBV18 and TRBJ2-7, the CDR3 gives the full variable domain: NAGVMQNPRHLVRRRGQEARLRCSPMKGHSHVYWYRQLPEEGLKFMVYLQKENIIDESGMPKERFSAEFPKEGPSILRIQQVVRGDSAAYFCASSPTPGQRPYERYFGPGTRLTVT.

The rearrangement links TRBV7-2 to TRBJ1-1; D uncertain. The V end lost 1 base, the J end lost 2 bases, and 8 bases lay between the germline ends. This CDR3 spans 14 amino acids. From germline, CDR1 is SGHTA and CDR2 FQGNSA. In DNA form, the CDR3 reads TGTGCCAGCAGCTTAGGGGCAGCAAACACTGAAGCTTTCTTT. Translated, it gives CASSLGAANTEAFF.

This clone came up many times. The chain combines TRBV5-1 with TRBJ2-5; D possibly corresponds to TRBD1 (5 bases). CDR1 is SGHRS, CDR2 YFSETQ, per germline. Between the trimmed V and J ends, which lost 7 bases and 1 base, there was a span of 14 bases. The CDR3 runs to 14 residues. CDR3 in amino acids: CASAETVTQETQYF. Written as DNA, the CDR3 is TGCGCCAGCGCAGAGACAGTTACCCAAGAGACCCAGTACTTC. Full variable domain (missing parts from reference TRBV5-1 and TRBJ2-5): KAGVTQTPRYLIKTRGQQVTLSCSPISGHRSVSWYQQTPGQGLQFLFEYFSETQRNKGNFPGRFSGRQFSNSRSEMNVSTLELGDSALYLCASAETVTQETQYFGPGTRLLVL.

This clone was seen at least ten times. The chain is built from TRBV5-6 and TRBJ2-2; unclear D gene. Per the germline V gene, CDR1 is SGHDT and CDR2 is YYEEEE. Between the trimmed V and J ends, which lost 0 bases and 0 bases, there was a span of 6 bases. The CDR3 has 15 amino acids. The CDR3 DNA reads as TGTGCCAGCAGCTTGGACGGTACGAACACCGGGGAGCTGTTTTTT. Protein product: CASSLDGTNTGELFF. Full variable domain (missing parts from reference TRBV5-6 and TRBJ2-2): DAGVTQSPTHLIKTRGQQVTLRCSPKSGHDTVSWYQQALGQGPQFIFQYYEEEERQRGNFPDRFSGHQFPNYSSELNVNALLLGDSALYLCASSLDGTNTGELFFGEGSRLTVL.

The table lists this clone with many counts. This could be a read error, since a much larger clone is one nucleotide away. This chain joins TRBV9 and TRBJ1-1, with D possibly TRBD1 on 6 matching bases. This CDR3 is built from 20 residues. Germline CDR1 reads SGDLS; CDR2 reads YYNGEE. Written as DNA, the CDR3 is TGTGCCAGCAGCGTATTAGAGGGGGGGGCACCCTGGACGGCCAACACTGAAGCTTCCTTT. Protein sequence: CASSVLEGGAPWTANTEASF.